The text below deals with one T cell receptor beta chain. The antigen is undetermined. The data belong to a study of cytomegalovirus exposure and HLA in healthy donors. Study summary: A subsequent analysis reported that the approximately 120 validation repertoires were produced on the same platform that had also been used for the approximately 700 first-cohort repertoires. The study, taken as a whole, reports: While the bulk of TCR sequences proved rare, some public TCRs turned up in many donors. It was confirmed in vitro that a few of the CMV-associated chains were specific for CMV antigens. Overall, around 160 TCR beta chains were annotated as cytomegalovirus-associated.

Some clones are missing from TCRdb's copy, which holds only in-frame ones; the method was immunoSEQ multiplex PCR. The sample includes 55,000 to 70,000 clones, 90% to 95% seen only once; the top ten take 2.5% to 4%. The sample comprised PBMCs. This TCR was sampled from a man aged 18 to 30 in good health and CMV-seronegative.

CDR3 amino acids: CASSRDPGQEYEQYF. DNA of the CDR3: TGTGCCAGCAGCCGCGATCCGGGACAGGAGTACGAGCAGTACTTC. V and J are TRBV6-5 and TRBJ2-7, with TRBD1 matching 8 bases. CDR1 and CDR2 (germline): MNHEY, SVGAGI. This CDR3 has 15 amino acids. Trimming took 6 bases from V and 4 from J; bases not matched to a gene: 11.